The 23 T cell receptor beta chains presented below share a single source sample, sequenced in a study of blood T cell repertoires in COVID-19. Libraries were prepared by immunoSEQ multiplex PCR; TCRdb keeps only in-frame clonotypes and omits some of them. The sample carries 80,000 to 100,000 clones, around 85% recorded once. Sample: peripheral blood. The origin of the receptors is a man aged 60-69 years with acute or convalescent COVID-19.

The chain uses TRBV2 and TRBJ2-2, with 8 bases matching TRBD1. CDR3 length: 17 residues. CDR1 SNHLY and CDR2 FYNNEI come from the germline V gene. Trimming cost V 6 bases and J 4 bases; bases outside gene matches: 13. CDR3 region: CASRQTGTGVFTGELFF. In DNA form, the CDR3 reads TGTGCCAGCAGACAAACCGGGACAGGCGTTTTCACCGGGGAGCTGTTTTTT.

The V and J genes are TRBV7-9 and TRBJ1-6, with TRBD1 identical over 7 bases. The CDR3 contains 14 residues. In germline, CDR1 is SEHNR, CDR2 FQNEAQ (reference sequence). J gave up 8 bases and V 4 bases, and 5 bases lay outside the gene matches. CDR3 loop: CASSSDRAYSPLHF. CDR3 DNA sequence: TGTGCCAGCAGCTCCGACAGGGCTTATTCACCCCTCCACTTT.

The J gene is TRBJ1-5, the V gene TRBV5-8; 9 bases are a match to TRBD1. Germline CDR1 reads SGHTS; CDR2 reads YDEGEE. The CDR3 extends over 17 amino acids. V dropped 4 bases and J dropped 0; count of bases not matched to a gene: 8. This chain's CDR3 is CASSQGQGTGSNQPQHF. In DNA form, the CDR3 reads TGTGCCAGCAGCCAGGGACAGGGTACGGGTAGCAATCAGCCCCAGCATTTT.

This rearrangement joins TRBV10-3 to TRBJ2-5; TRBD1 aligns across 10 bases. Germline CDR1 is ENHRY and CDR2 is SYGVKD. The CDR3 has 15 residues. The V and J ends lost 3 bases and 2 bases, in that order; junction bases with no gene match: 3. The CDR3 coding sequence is TGTGCCATCAGTGAAGGGACAGGGGTTCAAGAGACCCAGTACTTC. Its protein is CAISEGTGVQETQYF.

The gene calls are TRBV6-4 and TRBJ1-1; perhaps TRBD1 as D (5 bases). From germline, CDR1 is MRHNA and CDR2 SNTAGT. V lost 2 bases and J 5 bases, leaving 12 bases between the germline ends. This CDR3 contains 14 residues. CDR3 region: CASSDRGRETEAFF. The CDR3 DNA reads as TGTGCCAGCAGTGACCGCGGCAGGGAAACTGAAGCTTTCTTT.

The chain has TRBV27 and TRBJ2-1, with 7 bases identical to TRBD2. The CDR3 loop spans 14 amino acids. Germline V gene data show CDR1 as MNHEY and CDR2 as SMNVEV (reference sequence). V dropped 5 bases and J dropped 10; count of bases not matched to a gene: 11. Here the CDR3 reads CASSLRTGRGEQFF. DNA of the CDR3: TGTGCCAGCAGTCTCCGGACGGGGAGGGGAGAGCAGTTCTTC.

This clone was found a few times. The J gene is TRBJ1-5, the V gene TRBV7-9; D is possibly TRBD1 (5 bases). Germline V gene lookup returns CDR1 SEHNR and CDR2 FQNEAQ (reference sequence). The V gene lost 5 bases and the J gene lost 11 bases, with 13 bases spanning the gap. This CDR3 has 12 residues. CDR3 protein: CASSTDSAAQHF. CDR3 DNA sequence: TGTGCCAGCAGCACCGACAGTGCGGCCCAGCATTTT.

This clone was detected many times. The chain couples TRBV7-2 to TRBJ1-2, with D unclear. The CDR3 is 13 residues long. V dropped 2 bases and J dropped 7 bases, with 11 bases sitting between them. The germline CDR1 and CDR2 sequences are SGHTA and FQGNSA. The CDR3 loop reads CASSLPAGIGYTF. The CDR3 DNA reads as TGTGCCAGCAGCTTACCTGCGGGGATTGGCTACACCTTC.

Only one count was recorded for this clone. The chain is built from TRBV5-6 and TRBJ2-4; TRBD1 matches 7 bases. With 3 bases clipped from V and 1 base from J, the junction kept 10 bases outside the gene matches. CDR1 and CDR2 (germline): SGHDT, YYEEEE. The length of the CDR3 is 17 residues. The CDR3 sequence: CASSYVTGVNAKNIQYF. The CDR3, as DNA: TGTGCCAGCAGCTATGTAACAGGGGTAAACGCCAAAAACATTCAGTACTTC.

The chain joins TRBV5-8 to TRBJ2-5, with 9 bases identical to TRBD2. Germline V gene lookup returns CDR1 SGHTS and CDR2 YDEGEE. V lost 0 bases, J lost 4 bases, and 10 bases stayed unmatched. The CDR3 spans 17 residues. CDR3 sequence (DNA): TGTGCCAGCAGCTTGGCTCGGGCAGCGGGAGGCAGAGAGACCCAGTACTTC. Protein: CASSLARAAGGRETQYF.

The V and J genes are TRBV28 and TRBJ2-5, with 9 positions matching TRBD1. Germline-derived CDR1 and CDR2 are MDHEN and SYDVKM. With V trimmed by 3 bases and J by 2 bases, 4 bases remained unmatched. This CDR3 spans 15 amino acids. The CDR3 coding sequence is TGTGCCAGCAGTTTCGTGACAGGGGGTCAAGAGACCCAGTACTTC. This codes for CASSFVTGGQETQYF.

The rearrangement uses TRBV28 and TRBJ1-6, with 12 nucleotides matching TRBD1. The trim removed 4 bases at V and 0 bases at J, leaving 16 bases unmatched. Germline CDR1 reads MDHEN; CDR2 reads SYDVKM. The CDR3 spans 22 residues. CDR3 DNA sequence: TGTGCCAGCAGTTCAGGGGTCTCCCGGGACAGGGGGCCGATCTCCTATAATTCACCCCTCCACTTT. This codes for CASSSGVSRDRGPISYNSPLHF.

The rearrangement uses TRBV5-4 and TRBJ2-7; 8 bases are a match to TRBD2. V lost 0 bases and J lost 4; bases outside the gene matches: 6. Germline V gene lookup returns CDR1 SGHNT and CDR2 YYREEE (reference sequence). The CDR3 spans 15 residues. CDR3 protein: CASSLDSGDLYEQYF. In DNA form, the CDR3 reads TGTGCCAGCAGCTTGGATAGCGGGGATCTATACGAGCAGTACTTC.

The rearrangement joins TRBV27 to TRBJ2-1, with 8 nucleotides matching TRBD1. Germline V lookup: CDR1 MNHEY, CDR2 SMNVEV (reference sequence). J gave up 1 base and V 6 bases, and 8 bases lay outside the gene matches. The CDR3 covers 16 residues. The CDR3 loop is CASSPSTGESYNEQFF. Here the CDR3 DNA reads TGTGCCAGCAGCCCTTCGACAGGGGAGTCCTACAATGAGCAGTTCTTC.

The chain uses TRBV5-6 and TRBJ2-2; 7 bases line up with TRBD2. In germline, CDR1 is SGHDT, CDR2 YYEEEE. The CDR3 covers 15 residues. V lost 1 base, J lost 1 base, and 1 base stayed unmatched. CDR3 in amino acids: CASSLPGGNTGELFF. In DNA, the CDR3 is TGTGCCAGCAGCTTGCCGGGAGGGAACACCGGGGAGCTGTTTTTT. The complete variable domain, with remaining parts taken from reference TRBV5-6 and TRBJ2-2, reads DAGVTQSPTHLIKTRGQQVTLRCSPKSGHDTVSWYQQALGQGPQFIFQYYEEEERQRGNFPDRFSGHQFPNYSSELNVNALLLGDSALYLCASSLPGGNTGELFFGEGSRLTVL.

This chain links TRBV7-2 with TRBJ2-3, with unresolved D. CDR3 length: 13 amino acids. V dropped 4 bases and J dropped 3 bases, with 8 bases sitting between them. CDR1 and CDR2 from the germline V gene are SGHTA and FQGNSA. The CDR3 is CASSSQSTDTQYF. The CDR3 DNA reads TGTGCCAGCAGCTCACAGAGTACAGATACGCAGTATTTT.

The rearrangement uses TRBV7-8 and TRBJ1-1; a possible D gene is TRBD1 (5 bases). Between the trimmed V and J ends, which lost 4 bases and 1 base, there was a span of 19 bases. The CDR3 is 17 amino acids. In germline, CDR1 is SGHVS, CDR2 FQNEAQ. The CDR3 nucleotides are TGTGCCAGCAGCTCAACAATAACGGCAGGGCCGAACACTGAAGCTTTCTTT. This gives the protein CASSSTITAGPNTEAFF.

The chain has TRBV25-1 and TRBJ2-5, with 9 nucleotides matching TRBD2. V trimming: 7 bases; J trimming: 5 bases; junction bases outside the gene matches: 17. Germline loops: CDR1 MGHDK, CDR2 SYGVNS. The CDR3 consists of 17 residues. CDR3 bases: TGTGCCAGCATCCCTCGGGTAGCGGGAGTTGAATGGGAGACCCAGTACTTC. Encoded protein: CASIPRVAGVEWETQYF. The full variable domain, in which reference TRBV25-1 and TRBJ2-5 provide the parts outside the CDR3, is EADIYQTPRYLVIGTGKKITLECSQTMGHDKMYWYQQDPGMELHLIHYSYGVNSTEKGDLSSESTVSRIRTEHFPLTLESARPSHTSQYLCASIPRVAGVEWETQYFGPGTRLLVL.

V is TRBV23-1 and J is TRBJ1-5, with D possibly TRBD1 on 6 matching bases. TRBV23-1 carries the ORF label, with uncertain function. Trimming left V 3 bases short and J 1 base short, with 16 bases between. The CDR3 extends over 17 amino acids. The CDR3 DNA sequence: TGCGCCAGCAGTCATTTACAGGGAGGGGACAGCAATCAGCCCCAGCATTTT. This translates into CASSHLQGGDSNQPQHF.

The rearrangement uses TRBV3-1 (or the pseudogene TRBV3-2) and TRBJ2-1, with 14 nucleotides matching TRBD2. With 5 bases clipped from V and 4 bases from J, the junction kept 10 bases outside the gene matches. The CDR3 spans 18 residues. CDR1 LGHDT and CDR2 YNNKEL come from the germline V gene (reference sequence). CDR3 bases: TGTGCCAGCAGCGTAACCCGACTAGCGGGAGGGGGGTACAATGAGCAGTTCTTC. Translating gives CASSVTRLAGGGYNEQFF.

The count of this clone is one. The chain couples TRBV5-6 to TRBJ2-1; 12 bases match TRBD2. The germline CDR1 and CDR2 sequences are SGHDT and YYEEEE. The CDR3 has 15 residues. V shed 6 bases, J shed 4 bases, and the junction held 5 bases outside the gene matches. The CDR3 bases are TGTGCCAGCACGCCCCTAGCGGGGGGGTACAATGAGCAGTTCTTC. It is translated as CASTPLAGGYNEQFF.

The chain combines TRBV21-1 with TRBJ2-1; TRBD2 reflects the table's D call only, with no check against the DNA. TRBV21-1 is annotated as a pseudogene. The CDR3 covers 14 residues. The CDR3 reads CASAGRPRCGEQFF. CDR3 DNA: TGTGCCAGCGCGGGGCGGCCCCGGTGTGGTGAGCAGTTCTTC.

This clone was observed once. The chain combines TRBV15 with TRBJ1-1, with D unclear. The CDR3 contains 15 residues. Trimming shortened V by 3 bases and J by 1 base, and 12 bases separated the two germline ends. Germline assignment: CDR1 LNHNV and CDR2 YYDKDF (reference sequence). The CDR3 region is CATSRIGGSNTEAFF. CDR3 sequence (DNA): TGTGCCACCAGCAGGATCGGAGGGTCGAACACTGAAGCTTTCTTT.